Listed below are T cell receptor beta chains from one sample, sequenced in a study of shared clonotypes between healthy human individuals. TCRdb keeps only in-frame clones here, not all; method: immunoSEQ multiplex PCR. This sample carries around 940,000 clones, about three quarters of them seen once, and the ten largest clones take approximately 1.5%. The sequencing sample was made of memory CD4+ T cells sorted from blood. Receptors were obtained from a man between 18 and 29 years old in good health. Each CDR3 is given with its conserved first and last residue. The order of the fields is J gene, D gene, clone size, V gene, CDR3 length, CDR3 protein, CDR3 DNA. The D gene is left open where the match is weak. A row's size may be missing; if present it is once, few, many or a size class.

J: TRBJ2-4; D: -; size: -; V: TRBV5-1; length: 13; CDR3: CASSALEGNIQYF; DNA: TGCGCCAGCAGCGCCCTCGAGGGAAACATTCAGTACTTC
J: TRBJ2-6; D: -; size: -; V: TRBV5-4; length: 16; CDR3: CASSLGGASGANVLTF; DNA: TGTGCCAGCAGCTTGGGAGGGGCCTCTGGGGCCAACGTCCTGACTTTC
J: TRBJ2-2; D: TRBD2; size: -; V: TRBV5-4; length: 15; CDR3: CASSAPSGKGGELFF; DNA: TGTGCCAGCAGCGCTCCTAGCGGGAAGGGCGGGGAGCTGTTTTTT
J: TRBJ2-7; D: -; size: -; V: TRBV10-3; length: 12; CDR3: CAIKGGTHEQYF; DNA: TGTGCCATCAAGGGGGGTACCCACGAGCAGTACTTC
J: TRBJ1-1; D: TRBD1; size: few; V: TRBV9; length: 13; CDR3: CASSVRDRGEAFF; DNA: TGTGCCAGCAGCGTAAGGGACAGGGGTGAAGCTTTCTTT
J: TRBJ1-4; D: -; size: -; V: TRBV4-2; length: 16; CDR3: CASSQGGGGLSEKLFF; DNA: TGTGCCAGCAGCCAGGGGGGCGGGGGGCTGAGTGAAAAACTGTTTTTT
J: TRBJ1-6; D: TRBD1; size: -; V: TRBV2; length: 15; CDR3: CASRPTGGDNSPLHF; DNA: TGTGCCAGCAGACCCACAGGGGGCGATAATTCACCCCTCCACTTT
J: TRBJ2-1; D: TRBD2; size: few; V: TRBV11-2; length: 15; CDR3: CASSPGGGRSNEQFF; DNA: TGTGCCAGCAGCCCGGGGGGCGGGAGGTCGAATGAGCAGTTCTTC
J: TRBJ2-1; D: -; size: -; V: TRBV6-5; length: 15; CDR3: CASSYVGLGENEQFF; DNA: TGTGCCAGCAGTTACGTGGGTCTTGGGGAAAATGAGCAGTTCTTC
J: TRBJ1-4; D: -; size: -; V: TRBV18; length: 19; CDR3: CASSRNALAGGRANEKLFF; DNA: TGTGCCAGCTCACGCAATGCCCTTGCCGGCGGGAGGGCTAATGAAAAACTGTTTTTT
J: TRBJ2-3; D: TRBD2; size: -; V: TRBV11-1; length: 16; CDR3: CASSLVQAGATDTQYF; DNA: TGTGCCAGCAGCTTAGTTCAAGCGGGGGCCACAGATACGCAGTATTTT
J: TRBJ2-1; D: TRBD1; size: -; V: TRBV9; length: 15; CDR3: CASSVVGTGTNEQFF; DNA: TGTGCCAGCAGCGTAGTAGGGACAGGGACTAATGAGCAGTTCTTC
J: TRBJ2-1; D: -; size: -; V: TRBV5-1; length: 13; CDR3: CASSLGGFDEQFF; DNA: TGCGCCAGCAGCTTGGGGGGGTTCGATGAGCAGTTCTTC
J: TRBJ2-3; D: -; size: -; V: TRBV9; length: 16; CDR3: CASSVARQLNTDTQYF; DNA: TGTGCCAGCAGCGTAGCTCGCCAGCTTAACACAGATACGCAGTATTTT
J: TRBJ1-5; D: -; size: many; V: TRBV6-1; length: 13; CDR3: CASSDGADQPQHF; DNA: TGTGCCAGCAGTGACGGGGCCGATCAGCCCCAGCATTTT
J: TRBJ1-1; D: TRBD1; size: -; V: TRBV7-9; length: 16; CDR3: CASSPGQTPMNTEAFF; DNA: TGTGCCAGCAGCCCGGGACAGACCCCAATGAACACTGAAGCTTTCTTT
J: TRBJ2-5; D: -; size: few; V: TRBV7-9; length: 16; CDR3: CASSLGARQGHETQYF; DNA: TGTGCCAGCAGCTTAGGAGCTCGGCAGGGGCATGAGACCCAGTACTTC
J: TRBJ2-2; D: TRBD1; size: -; V: TRBV29-1; length: 14; CDR3: CSVPSQGYTGELFF; DNA: TGCAGCGTTCCTTCACAGGGGTACACCGGGGAGCTGTTTTTT
J: TRBJ2-2; D: -; size: -; V: TRBV7-9; length: 16; CDR3: CASSRTPLVDTGELFF; DNA: TGTGCCAGCAGCCGAACCCCCCTAGTCGACACCGGGGAGCTGTTTTTT
J: TRBJ2-5; D: -; size: -; V: TRBV7-3; length: 13; CDR3: CASSLDYSETQYF; DNA: TGTGCCAGCAGCCTTGACTACTCTGAGACCCAGTACTTC
J: TRBJ1-3; D: -; size: -; V: TRBV4-2; length: 16; CDR3: CASSQGRAGPGNTIYF; DNA: TGTGCCAGCAGCCAAGGAAGGGCCGGTCCTGGAAACACCATATATTTT
J: TRBJ1-2; D: TRBD1; size: -; V: TRBV4-1; length: 16; CDR3: CASSHDFAGTGVGYTF; DNA: TGCGCCAGCAGCCATGACTTCGCCGGGACAGGGGTTGGCTACACCTTC
J: TRBJ2-5; D: TRBD2; size: -; V: TRBV5-1; length: 16; CDR3: CASSLALAGGQETQYF; DNA: TGCGCCAGCAGCTTGGCGCTAGCGGGAGGGCAAGAGACCCAGTACTTC
J: TRBJ2-5; D: TRBD2; size: -; V: TRBV27; length: 16; CDR3: CASSLSGGGGQETQYF; DNA: TGTGCCAGCAGTTTATCGGGCGGGGGGGGTCAAGAGACCCAGTACTTC
J: TRBJ1-3; D: -; size: -; V: TRBV20-1; length: 11; CDR3: CSALGGNTIYF; DNA: TGCAGTGCCTTGGGTGGAAACACCATATATTTT
J: TRBJ2-6; D: -; size: -; V: TRBV11-1; length: 16; CDR3: CASSHRGTPVANVLTF; DNA: TGTGCCAGCAGCCACCGGGGGACCCCTGTGGCCAACGTCCTGACTTTC
J: TRBJ2-1; D: TRBD2; size: few; V: TRBV18; length: 15; CDR3: CASSPGLELLDEQFF; DNA: TGTGCCAGCTCACCGGGACTAGAATTATTGGATGAGCAGTTCTTC
J: TRBJ2-7; D: TRBD1; size: few; V: TRBV30; length: 17; CDR3: CAWSALGGTGARDEQYF; DNA: TGTGCCTGGAGTGCCCTGGGGGGGACAGGGGCGAGGGACGAGCAGTACTTC
J: TRBJ2-5; D: -; size: -; V: TRBV7-7; length: 13; CDR3: CASSFGQRETQYF; DNA: TGTGCTAGCAGCTTTGGACAGCGGGAGACCCAGTACTTC
J: TRBJ1-5; D: TRBD1; size: -; V: TRBV7-2; length: 14; CDR3: CASSLRQGGQPQHF; DNA: TGTGCCAGCAGCCTTCGACAGGGAGGTCAGCCCCAGCATTTT
J: TRBJ2-5; D: -; size: -; V: TRBV7-4; length: 14; CDR3: CASSLGGVRETQYF; DNA: TGTGCTAGCAGCTTAGGAGGGGTAAGAGAGACCCAGTACTTC
J: TRBJ2-1; D: TRBD2; size: -; V: TRBV5-6; length: 15; CDR3: CASSTGTSRYNEQFF; DNA: TGTGCCAGCAGCACCGGGACTAGCAGGTACAATGAGCAGTTCTTC
J: TRBJ2-3; D: TRBD2; size: -; V: TRBV9; length: 15; CDR3: CASSVGTSGPDTQYF; DNA: TGTGCCAGCAGCGTTGGGACTAGCGGGCCAGATACGCAGTATTTT
J: TRBJ2-2; D: TRBD1; size: -; V: TRBV4-1; length: 19; CDR3: CASSLWTGGASRESGELFF; DNA: TGCGCCAGCAGCCTCTGGACAGGGGGCGCCTCGCGGGAGTCCGGGGAGCTGTTTTTT
J: TRBJ2-5; D: -; size: few; V: TRBV6-1; length: 13; CDR3: CASSRRGGETQYF; DNA: TGTGCCAGCAGTCGTCGGGGTGGAGAGACCCAGTACTTC
J: TRBJ2-7; D: TRBD2; size: -; V: TRBV5-1; length: 15; CDR3: CASSTTGEGSREQYF; DNA: TGCGCCAGCAGCACAACCGGGGAGGGGTCTAGGGAGCAGTACTTC
J: TRBJ2-5; D: TRBD2; size: -; V: TRBV19; length: 15; CDR3: CASSMGGGSGETQYF; DNA: TGTGCCAGTAGTATGGGCGGGGGGTCAGGAGAGACCCAGTACTTC
J: TRBJ1-3; D: -; size: -; V: TRBV2; length: 15; CDR3: CASSERQLAGNTIYF; DNA: TGTGCCAGCAGTGAAAGACAGCTGGCGGGAAACACCATATATTTT
J: TRBJ1-5; D: TRBD1; size: few; V: TRBV9; length: 15; CDR3: CASSFGQGGNQPQHF; DNA: TGTGCCAGCAGCTTCGGACAGGGTGGCAATCAGCCCCAGCATTTT
J: TRBJ1-5; D: -; size: -; V: TRBV10-3; length: 12; CDR3: CAISAGNQPQHF; DNA: TGTGCCATCAGTGCAGGGAATCAGCCCCAGCATTTT
J: TRBJ2-5; D: -; size: many; V: TRBV11-2; length: 13; CDR3: CASSLVGRETQYF; DNA: TGTGCCAGCAGCTTAGTCGGACGAGAGACCCAGTACTTC
J: TRBJ1-2; D: -; size: -; V: TRBV30; length: 13; CDR3: CAWRRDTNYGYTF; DNA: TGTGCCTGGAGAAGGGACACCAACTATGGCTACACCTTC
J: TRBJ2-5; D: -; size: -; V: TRBV7-2; length: 15; CDR3: CASSLGPGVAETQYF; DNA: TGTGCCAGCAGCTTAGGGCCAGGGGTGGCGGAGACCCAGTACTTC
J: TRBJ2-3; D: -; size: -; V: TRBV29-1; length: 9; CDR3: CSAGDTQYF; DNA: TGCAGCGCCGGAGATACGCAGTATTTT
J: TRBJ2-7; D: TRBD2; size: -; V: TRBV10-3; length: 13; CDR3: CAISQGLVDEQYF; DNA: TGTGCCATCTCGCAGGGACTAGTCGACGAGCAGTACTTC
J: TRBJ2-1; D: -; size: -; V: TRBV18; length: 15; CDR3: CASTQQGGKGNEQFF; DNA: TGTGCCAGCACCCAACAGGGGGGGAAAGGCAATGAGCAGTTCTTC
J: TRBJ2-3; D: -; size: -; V: TRBV4-3; length: 15; CDR3: CASSQESRGADTQYF; DNA: TGCGCCAGCAGCCAAGAGTCCCGGGGAGCAGATACGCAGTATTTT
J: TRBJ2-7; D: TRBD1; size: -; V: TRBV18; length: 12; CDR3: CASSPGTGLSHF; DNA: TGTGCCAGCTCACCAGGGACAGGGTTGTCCCACTTC
J: TRBJ2-2; D: -; size: once; V: TRBV12-5; length: 15; CDR3: CASGSINGGKFELFF; DNA: TGTGCTAGTGGTTCCATCAACGGCGGGAAATTTGAGCTGTTTTTT
J: TRBJ1-1; D: -; size: few; V: TRBV2; length: 14; CDR3: CASSIQGRNTEAFF; DNA: TGTGCCAGCAGTATACAGGGCCGGAACACTGAAGCTTTCTTT
J: TRBJ1-1; D: -; size: -; V: TRBV6-5; length: 15; CDR3: CASRSTGTVNTEAFF; DNA: TGTGCCAGCAGATCAACCGGGACGGTGAACACTGAAGCTTTCTTT
J: TRBJ1-1; D: -; size: -; V: TRBV30; length: 13; CDR3: CAWSVRRTEQAFF; DNA: TGTGCCTGGAGTGTACGACGGACGGAACAAGCTTTCTTT
J: TRBJ1-1; D: -; size: -; V: TRBV6-5; length: 13; CDR3: CASNRGENTEAFF; DNA: TGTGCCAGCAATCGGGGGGAGAACACTGAAGCTTTCTTT
J: TRBJ2-6; D: -; size: -; V: TRBV7-2; length: 18; CDR3: CASSLVPRGPTGANVLTF; DNA: TGTGCCAGCAGCTTAGTCCCCCGGGGACCCACTGGGGCCAACGTCCTGACTTTC
J: TRBJ2-7; D: TRBD1; size: -; V: TRBV10-1; length: 15; CDR3: CASSGGTGGRYEQYF; DNA: TGCGCCAGCAGTGGGGGGACAGGGGGCAGATACGAGCAGTACTTC